The T cell receptor beta chain described here comes from a study of radiation and T cells in renal cell carcinoma. Overall study findings and caveats: Baseline intratumoral clonotype presence is unknown without pretreatment biopsies. In blood, top tumor clones expanded by 2 weeks, shrinking by 4.

Some clones are missing from TCRdb's copy, which holds only in-frame ones; the method was immunoSEQ multiplex PCR. The top ten hold 7.2% of the sample, which has 90,000 to 100,000 clones, 84% seen once. Time point defined: blood 4 weeks post-SBRT, at nephrectomy. Stated treatment: 15 Gy SBRT to primary tumor, nephrectomy 4 weeks later. Nephrectomy followed 15 Gy stereotactic body radiation by 4 weeks. After SBRT, blood was collected at 2 and 4 weeks, plus baseline. In the case of this clone: Its antigen is undetermined.

The TCR originated in a man aged 55 to 69 with renal cell carcinoma. Source: blood, taken from a patient whose treatment included radiotherapy and nephrectomy.

The CDR3 sequence is CASSQDRWTSGRITAKNIQYF. The CDR3 bases are TGTGCCAGCAGCCAAGATAGATGGACTAGCGGGAGGATTACAGCCAAAAACATTCAGTACTTC. The rearrangement links TRBV4-2 to TRBJ2-4; 14 nucleotides line up with TRBD2. Germline loops: CDR1 LGHNA, CDR2 YNFKEQ. The CDR3 totals 21 residues. The junction had 10 bases not matched to a gene; V was cut back by 0 bases and J by 0 bases.